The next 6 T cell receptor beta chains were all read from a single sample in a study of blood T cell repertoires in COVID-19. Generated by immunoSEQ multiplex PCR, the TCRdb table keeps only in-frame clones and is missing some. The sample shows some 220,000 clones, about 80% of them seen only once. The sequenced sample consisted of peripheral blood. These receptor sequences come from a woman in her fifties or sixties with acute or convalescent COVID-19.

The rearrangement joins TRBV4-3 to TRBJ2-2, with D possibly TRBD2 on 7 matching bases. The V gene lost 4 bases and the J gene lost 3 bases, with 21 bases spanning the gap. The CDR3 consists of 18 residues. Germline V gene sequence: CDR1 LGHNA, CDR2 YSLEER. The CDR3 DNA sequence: TGCGCCAGCAGCCCTAAGATTGGGGGGGCATCTTACACCGGGGAGCTGTTTTTT. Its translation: CASSPKIGGASYTGELFF.

This CDR3 is CASSHENEKLFF. CDR3 sequence (DNA): TGTGCCAGCAGTCACGAGAATGAAAAACTGTTTTTT. The chain has TRBV7-9 and TRBJ1-4, with D unresolved. The CDR3 has 12 amino acids. The germline V gene has CDR1 SEHNR and CDR2 FQNEAQ (reference sequence). V was trimmed by 6 bases and J by 5 bases, leaving 7 bases between them.

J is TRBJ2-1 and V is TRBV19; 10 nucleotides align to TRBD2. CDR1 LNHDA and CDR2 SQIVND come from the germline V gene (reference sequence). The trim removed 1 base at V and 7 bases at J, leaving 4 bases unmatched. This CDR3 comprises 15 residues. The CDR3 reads CASSIALAGYNEQFF. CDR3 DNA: TGTGCCAGTAGTATAGCACTAGCGGGGTATAATGAGCAGTTCTTC.

For the CDR3, the DNA is TGTGCCAGCAGCTTGGGACAGGGGGTCTACGAGCAGTACTTC. Amino acids: CASSLGQGVYEQYF. The gene calls are TRBV7-8 and TRBJ2-7, with 11 positions matching TRBD1. V gave up 3 bases and J gave up 3 bases; unmatched junction bases: 1. CDR1 SGHVS and CDR2 FQNEAQ come from the germline V gene. The CDR3 covers 14 residues.

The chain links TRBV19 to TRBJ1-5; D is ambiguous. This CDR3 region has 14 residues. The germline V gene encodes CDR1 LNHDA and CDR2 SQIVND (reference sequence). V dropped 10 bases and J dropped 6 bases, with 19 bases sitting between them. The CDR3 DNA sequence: TGTGCCACCAAAAATCCTACGCGAGGTCAGCCCCAGCATTTT. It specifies CATKNPTRGQPQHF.

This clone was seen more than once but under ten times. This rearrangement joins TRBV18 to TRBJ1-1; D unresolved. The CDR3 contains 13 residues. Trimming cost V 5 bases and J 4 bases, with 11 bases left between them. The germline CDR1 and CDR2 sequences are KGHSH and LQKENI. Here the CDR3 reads CASSWDAGTEAFF. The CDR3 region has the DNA TGTGCCAGCTCATGGGATGCGGGCACTGAAGCTTTCTTT.